The 18 T cell receptor beta chains reported below all come from one sample, sequenced in a study of blood T cell repertoires in COVID-19. Profiled with immunoSEQ multiplex PCR; TCRdb holds only in-frame clones, not every one. The table includes roughly 400,000 clones, over 75% detected once. Sequencing was carried out using PBMCs or T cells enriched from blood (not recorded which). The receptors shown here come from a man aged 25-45 years who had recovered from COVID-19.

This rearrangement joins TRBV24-1 to TRBJ2-3, with D uncertain. CDR1 is KGHDR and CDR2 is SFDVKD in the germline V gene. V lost 1 base to trimming and J lost 8 bases, with 15 bases between them. The CDR3 contains 15 residues. The CDR3 region is CATSDFGPEVGTQYF. CDR3 coding DNA: TGTGCCACCAGTGATTTTGGCCCCGAGGTTGGTACGCAGTATTTT.

CDR3 protein: CASSPGQGASWGGYTF. The CDR3 coding sequence is TGCGCCAGCAGCCCTGGACAGGGGGCGAGCTGGGGTGGCTACACCTTC. The chain recombines TRBV5-1 with TRBJ1-2; 11 nucleotides match TRBD1. Germline values: CDR1 SGHRS, CDR2 YFSETQ. CDR3 length: 16 amino acids. Trimming removed 4 bases from V and 7 bases from J; junction bases left unmatched: 12.

This rearrangement joins TRBV19 to TRBJ1-1; possible D gene TRBD1, 5 bases. The CDR3 runs 14 residues. In germline, CDR1 is LNHDA, CDR2 SQIVND (reference sequence). Between the trimmed V and J ends, which lost 1 base and 1 base, there was a span of 7 bases. As DNA, the CDR3 is TGTGCCAGTAGTATAGGACAGTCGAACACTGAAGCTTTCTTT. Amino acid sequence: CASSIGQSNTEAFF.

The chain uses TRBV12-5 and TRBJ1-1, with D perhaps matching TRBD1 (5 bases). The CDR3 totals 15 residues. The germline V gene has CDR1 LGHNT and CDR2 FRNRAP. Trimming shortened V by 2 bases and J by 0 bases, and 10 bases separated the two germline ends. The CDR3 nucleotides read TGTGCTAGTGGTTTGCCGGGGGGGATGAACACTGAAGCTTTCTTT. It specifies CASGLPGGMNTEAFF.

The V and J genes are TRBV27 and TRBJ1-4; 7 nucleotides match TRBD1. Per the germline V gene, CDR1 is MNHEY and CDR2 is SMNVEV (reference sequence). The CDR3 runs to 14 residues. With V trimmed by 6 bases and J by 7 bases, 8 bases remained unmatched. The CDR3 bases are TGTGCCAGCAGACCTAGACAGGGATTTGAAAAACTGTTTTTT. Its translation: CASRPRQGFEKLFF.

This clone turned up a few times. The chain uses TRBV7-2 and TRBJ2-5; D is unresolved. CDR3 length: 14 amino acids. Germline V gene lookup returns CDR1 SGHTA and CDR2 FQGNSA. V shed 3 bases and J shed 0 bases, with 8 bases lying between them. The CDR3 loop reads CASSLWSHQETQYF. For the CDR3, the DNA is TGTGCCAGCAGCTTGTGGAGCCACCAAGAGACCCAGTACTTC.

J is TRBJ1-2 and V is TRBV7-8; D gene uncertain. The CDR3 has 13 amino acids. Germline CDR1 is SGHVS and CDR2 is FQNEAQ. Trimming shortened V by 5 bases and J by 7 bases, and 14 bases separated the two germline ends. CDR3 coding DNA: TGTGCCAGCAGCCCGATGACACAACGTGGCTACACCTTC. Its translation: CASSPMTQRGYTF.

This chain joins TRBV18 and TRBJ1-2; weak D call: TRBD1 (5 bases). Trimming removed 3 bases at V and 6 bases at J, with 14 bases between. CDR1 KGHSH and CDR2 LQKENI come from the germline V gene. This CDR3 has 14 residues. CDR3 DNA: TGTGCCAGCTCACCGTCGACAGCAGACGATGGCTACACCTTC. Protein product: CASSPSTADDGYTF.

The genes are TRBV13 and TRBJ2-2; the match to TRBD2 covers 9 bases. The CDR3 runs to 16 residues. Losses at the gene ends were 2 bases for V and 4 bases for J; bases not matched to a gene: 5. In germline, CDR1 is PRHDT, CDR2 FYEKMQ (reference sequence). Here the CDR3 DNA reads TGTGCCAGCAGCTTACAGCGGGAGGAAGGCACCGGGGAGCTGTTTTTT. Protein product: CASSLQREEGTGELFF.

This chain links TRBV28 with TRBJ1-2, with a weak D call TRBD1 (5 bases). The CDR3 sequence is 13 residues long. Per germline, CDR1 MDHEN and CDR2 SYDVKM. V was cut by 5 bases and J by 7 bases, with 14 bases left in between. CDR3 in DNA: TGTGCCAGCAGTCCGACAGCTTTGGCTGGCTACACCTTC. Encoded protein: CASSPTALAGYTF.

V and J are TRBV6-5 and TRBJ2-7, with no clear D. Germline V gives CDR1 MNHEY, CDR2 SVGAGI. V gave up 0 bases and J gave up 4 bases, with 13 bases separating them. The CDR3 covers 15 residues. The CDR3 spells CASSYSRLSPYEQYF. The CDR3 coding sequence is TGTGCCAGCAGTTACTCGAGGTTGAGCCCATACGAGCAGTACTTC.

This rearrangement joins TRBV6-5 to TRBJ2-7; a possible D gene is TRBD2 (5 bases). This CDR3 region has 14 residues. The V end lost 5 bases, the J end lost 5 bases, and 16 bases lay between the germline ends. The germline V gene encodes CDR1 MNHEY and CDR2 SVGAGI. The chain's CDR3 is CASSPTGSAHEQYF. The DNA for the CDR3 is TGTGCCAGCAGTCCGACGGGGAGTGCGCACGAGCAGTACTTC.

The chain carries TRBV6-2 or TRBV6-3 and TRBJ2-7; TRBD2 agrees at 10 bases. The germline CDR1 and CDR2 sequences are MNHEY and SVGEGT. The V segment lost 4 bases and the J segment 0 bases; nucleotides outside the gene matches: 3. The CDR3 has 15 residues. CDR3 in amino acids: CASSFSGGSSYEQYF. CDR3 in DNA: TGTGCCAGCAGTTTTAGCGGGGGGAGCTCCTACGAGCAGTACTTC.

This clone was counted a single time. The chain joins TRBV3-1 (or the pseudogene TRBV3-2) to TRBJ2-7; D is possibly TRBD1 (5 bases). Trimming removed 2 bases at V and 6 bases at J, with 11 bases between. Germline CDR1 is LGHDT and CDR2 is YNNKEL (reference sequence). CDR3 length: 13 amino acids. The CDR3 is CASSQQGFGEQYF. DNA of the CDR3: TGTGCCAGCAGCCAACAGGGATTCGGCGAGCAGTACTTC.

The rearrangement uses TRBV11-3 and TRBJ2-2; tentatively, D is TRBD1 (6 bases). V was trimmed by 3 bases and J by 3 bases, leaving 11 bases between them. Germline CDR1 and CDR2: SGHNT and YENEEA. The CDR3 totals 15 residues. This CDR3 reads CASSFGQQDTGELFF. In DNA form, the CDR3 reads TGTGCCAGCAGCTTCGGACAGCAAGACACCGGGGAGCTGTTTTTT.

The genes are TRBV5-1 and TRBJ1-2; D might be TRBD1 (5 bases). Germline V lookup: CDR1 SGHRS, CDR2 YFSETQ. V was trimmed by 4 bases and J by 5 bases, leaving 15 bases between them. The CDR3 sequence is 14 residues long. CDR3 nucleotides: TGCGCCAGCAGCCCCGGGGGAGAAAAGTATGGCTACACCTTC. Amino acids: CASSPGGEKYGYTF.

V is TRBV18 and J is TRBJ1-5; 7 bases map to TRBD1. The CDR3 contains 15 residues. Germline CDR1 reads KGHSH; CDR2 reads LQKENI. Unmatched junction bases numbered 3, after V lost 4 bases and J lost 0 bases. The CDR3 reads CASSQGQTSNQPQHF. CDR3 in DNA: TGTGCCAGCTCACAGGGACAGACTAGCAATCAGCCCCAGCATTTT.

Written as DNA, the CDR3 is TGTGCCAGCAGCCGGGACAGGGCTTCCTATAATTCACCCCTCCACTTT. Protein: CASSRDRASYNSPLHF. The chain links TRBV3-1 (or the pseudogene TRBV3-2) to TRBJ1-6; TRBD1 aligns across 9 bases. This CDR3 has 16 residues. Germline V CDR1 and CDR2: LGHDT, YNNKEL (reference sequence). J was trimmed by 1 base and V by 4 bases; bases with no gene match: 2.